This T cell receptor (beta chain) was recorded in a study of cytomegalovirus exposure and HLA in healthy donors. The PCR used 60 Vbeta and 13 Jbeta primers. Libraries were prepared by immunoSEQ multiplex PCR; TCRdb keeps only in-frame clonotypes and omits some of them. This sample yields around 170,000 clones, of which roughly 80% are seen a single time; approximately 6.3% belongs to the top ten. A word on this clone: Its cognate antigen is unknown.

The study's findings and limits: Because they were indistinguishable, some V segments, including TRBV6-2 and TRBV6-3, were excluded.

This CDR3 contains 15 residues. This clonotype was obtained from a man aged 35 to 55 in good health and CMV-seropositive. This chain connects TRBV21-1 to TRBJ1-5; the table's D call of TRBD1 was not tested on the DNA. TRBV21-1 is described as a pseudogene. Sequenced input: PBMCs. CDR3 sequence reads: CASTLSGDSNQPQHF. The CDR3 DNA reads as TGTGCCAGCACTTTGTCAGGGGATAGCAATCAGCCCCAGCATTTT.